This T cell receptor (beta chain) comes out of a study of blood T cell repertoires in COVID-19. Using immunoSEQ multiplex PCR, the repertoire was profiled, and TCRdb retains in-frame clones only, with some absent. The data hold roughly 250,000 clones, with approximately 90% observed a single time. V lost 6 bases, J lost 6 bases, and 10 bases lay in between. Germline CDR1 is SGHTS and CDR2 is YDEGEE. This CDR3 has 12 amino acids. The chain combines TRBV5-8 with TRBJ1-5; no clear D. Sequencing was carried out using PBMCs or T cells enriched from blood (not recorded which). The clonotype comes from a human donor in a cohort exposed to, infected with or recovered from COVID-19 (not recorded which). The donor label of this sample is uncertain. CDR3 loop: CASIAGGQPQHF. CDR3 sequence (DNA): TGTGCCAGCATCGCCGGCGGTCAGCCCCAGCATTTT.